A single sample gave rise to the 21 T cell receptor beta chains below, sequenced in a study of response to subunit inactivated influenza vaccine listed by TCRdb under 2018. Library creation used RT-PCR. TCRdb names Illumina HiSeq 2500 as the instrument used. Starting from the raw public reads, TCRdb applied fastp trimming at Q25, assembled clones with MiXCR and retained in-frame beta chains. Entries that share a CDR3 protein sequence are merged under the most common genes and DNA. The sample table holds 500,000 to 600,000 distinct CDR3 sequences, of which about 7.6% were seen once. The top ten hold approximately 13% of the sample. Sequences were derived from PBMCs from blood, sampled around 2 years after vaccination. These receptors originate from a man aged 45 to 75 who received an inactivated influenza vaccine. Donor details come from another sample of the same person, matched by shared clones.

Written as DNA, the CDR3 is TGTGCCAGCAGCTTGAGTAGCGGGAGATCGAATGAGCAGTTCTTC. Protein: CASSLSSGRSNEQFF. This chain connects TRBV5-4 to TRBJ2-1; 9 nucleotides match TRBD2. CDR1 is SGHNT, CDR2 YYREEE, per germline (reference sequence). V trimming: 1 base; J trimming: 7 bases; junction bases outside the gene matches: 6. The length of the CDR3 is 15 residues. Supplemented by reference TRBV5-4 and TRBJ2-1, the full variable domain reads ETGVTQSPTHLIKTRGQQVTLRCSSQSGHNTVSWYQQALGQGPQFIFQYYREEENGRGNFPPRFSGLQFPNYSSELNVNALELDDSALYLCASSLSSGRSNEQFFGPGTRLTVL.

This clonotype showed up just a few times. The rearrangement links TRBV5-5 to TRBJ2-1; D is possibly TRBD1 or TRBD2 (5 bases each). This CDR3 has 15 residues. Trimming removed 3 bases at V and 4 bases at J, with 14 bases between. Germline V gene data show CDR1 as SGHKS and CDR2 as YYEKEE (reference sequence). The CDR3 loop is CASSSRDQEYNEQFF. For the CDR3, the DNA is TGTGCCAGCAGCTCACGGGACCAGGAATACAATGAGCAGTTCTTC.

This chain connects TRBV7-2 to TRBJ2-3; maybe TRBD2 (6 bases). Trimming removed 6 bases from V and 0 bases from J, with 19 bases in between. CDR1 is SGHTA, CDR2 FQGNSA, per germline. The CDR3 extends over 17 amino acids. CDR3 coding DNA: TGTGCCAGCAGTCTAGCGAGGGGCGGACCTAGCACAGATACGCAGTATTTT. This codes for CASSLARGGPSTDTQYF.

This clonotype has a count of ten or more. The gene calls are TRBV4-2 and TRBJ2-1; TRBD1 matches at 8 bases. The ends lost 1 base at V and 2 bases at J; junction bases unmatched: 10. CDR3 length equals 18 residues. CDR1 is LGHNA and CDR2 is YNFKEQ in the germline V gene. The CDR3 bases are TGTGCCAGCAGCCAAGTGATAGTCGAGACAGGGGCCTACAATGAGCAGTTCTTC. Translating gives CASSQVIVETGAYNEQFF.

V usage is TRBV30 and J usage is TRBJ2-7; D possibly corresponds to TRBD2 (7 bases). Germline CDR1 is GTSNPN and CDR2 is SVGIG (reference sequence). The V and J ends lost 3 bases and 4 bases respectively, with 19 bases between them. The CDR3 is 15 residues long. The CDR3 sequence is CAWRRGGADPYEQYF. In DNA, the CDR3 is TGTGCCTGGAGGAGGGGGGGAGCCGACCCGTACGAGCAGTACTTC.

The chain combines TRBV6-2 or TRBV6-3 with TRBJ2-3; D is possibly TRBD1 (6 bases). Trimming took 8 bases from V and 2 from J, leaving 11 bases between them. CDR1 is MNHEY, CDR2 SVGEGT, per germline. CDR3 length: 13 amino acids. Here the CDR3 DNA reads TGTGCCAGCCAGACAGGTCACACAGATACGCAGTATTTT. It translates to CASQTGHTDTQYF.

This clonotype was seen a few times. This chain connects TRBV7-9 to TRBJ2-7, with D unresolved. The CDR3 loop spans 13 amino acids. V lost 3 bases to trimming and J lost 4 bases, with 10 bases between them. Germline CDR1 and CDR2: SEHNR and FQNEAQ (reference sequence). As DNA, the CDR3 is TGTGCCAGCAGCTTTGGCAGTGTGTACGAGCAGTACTTC. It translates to CASSFGSVYEQYF.

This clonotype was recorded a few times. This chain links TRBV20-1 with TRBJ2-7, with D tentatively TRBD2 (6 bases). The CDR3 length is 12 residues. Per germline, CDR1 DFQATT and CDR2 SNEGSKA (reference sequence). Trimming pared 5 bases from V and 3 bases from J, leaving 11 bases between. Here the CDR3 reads CSAGDSIYEQYF. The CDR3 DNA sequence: TGCAGTGCTGGGGACTCTATCTACGAGCAGTACTTC.

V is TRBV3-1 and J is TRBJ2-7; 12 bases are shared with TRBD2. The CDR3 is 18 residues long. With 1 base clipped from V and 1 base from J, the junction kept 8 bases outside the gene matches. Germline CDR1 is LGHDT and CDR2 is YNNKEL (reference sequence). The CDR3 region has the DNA TGTGCCAGCAGCCAAGCGACTAGCGGGAGCTTCGGGTCCTACGAGCAGTACTTC. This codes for CASSQATSGSFGSYEQYF.

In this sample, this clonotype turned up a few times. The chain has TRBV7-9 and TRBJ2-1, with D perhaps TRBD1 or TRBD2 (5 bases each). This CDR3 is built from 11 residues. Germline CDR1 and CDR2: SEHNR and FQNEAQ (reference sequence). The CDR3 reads CAERGSNEQFF. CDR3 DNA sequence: TGTGCAGAGAGGGGTAGCAATGAGCAGTTCTTC.

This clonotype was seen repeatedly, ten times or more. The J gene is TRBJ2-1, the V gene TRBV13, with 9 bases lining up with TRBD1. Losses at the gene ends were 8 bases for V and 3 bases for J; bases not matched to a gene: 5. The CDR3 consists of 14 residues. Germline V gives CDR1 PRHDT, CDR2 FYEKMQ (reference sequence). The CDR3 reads CASRQGESYNEQFF. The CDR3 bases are TGTGCCAGCCGACAGGGGGAGAGCTACAATGAGCAGTTCTTC.

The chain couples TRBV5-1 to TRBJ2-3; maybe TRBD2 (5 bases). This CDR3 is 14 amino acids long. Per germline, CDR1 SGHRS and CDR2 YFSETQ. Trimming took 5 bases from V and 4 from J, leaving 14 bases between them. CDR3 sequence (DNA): TGCGCCAGCAGTTGGTCAGCGGTGGCAGATACGCAGTATTTT. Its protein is CASSWSAVADTQYF.

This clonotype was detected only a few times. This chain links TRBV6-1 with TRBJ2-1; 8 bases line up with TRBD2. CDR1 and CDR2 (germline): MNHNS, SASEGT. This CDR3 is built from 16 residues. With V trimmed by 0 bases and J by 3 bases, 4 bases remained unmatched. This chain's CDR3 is CASSEAGGGRYNEQFF. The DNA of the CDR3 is TGTGCCAGCAGTGAAGCGGGCGGGGGGCGCTACAATGAGCAGTTCTTC.

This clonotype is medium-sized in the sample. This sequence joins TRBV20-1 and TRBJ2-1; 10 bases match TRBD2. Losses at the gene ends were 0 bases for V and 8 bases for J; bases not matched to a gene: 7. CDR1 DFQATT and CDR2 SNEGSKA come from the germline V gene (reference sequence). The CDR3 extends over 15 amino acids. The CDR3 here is CSARDAQRGGDEQFF. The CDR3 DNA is TGCAGTGCTAGAGATGCCCAGCGGGGGGGCGATGAGCAGTTCTTC.

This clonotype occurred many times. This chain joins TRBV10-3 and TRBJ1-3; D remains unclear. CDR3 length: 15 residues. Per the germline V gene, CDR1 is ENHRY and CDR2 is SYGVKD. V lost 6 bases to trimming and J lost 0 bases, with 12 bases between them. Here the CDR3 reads CAISRDGSSGNTIYF. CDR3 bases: TGTGCCATCAGCCGTGACGGAAGCTCTGGAAACACCATATATTTT.

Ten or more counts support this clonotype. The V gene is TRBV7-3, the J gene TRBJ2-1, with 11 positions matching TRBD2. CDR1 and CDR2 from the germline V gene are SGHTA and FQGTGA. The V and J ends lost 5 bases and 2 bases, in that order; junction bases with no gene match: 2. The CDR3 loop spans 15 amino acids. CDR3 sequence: CASSPTSGTYNEQFF. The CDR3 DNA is TGTGCCAGCAGCCCGACTAGCGGGACCTACAATGAGCAGTTCTTC.

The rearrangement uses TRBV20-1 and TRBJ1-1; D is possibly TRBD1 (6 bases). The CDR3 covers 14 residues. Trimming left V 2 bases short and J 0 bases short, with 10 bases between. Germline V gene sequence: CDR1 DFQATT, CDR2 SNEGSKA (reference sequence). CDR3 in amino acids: CSARLGHLNTEAFF. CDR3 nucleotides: TGCAGTGCTAGATTGGGACACCTGAACACTGAAGCTTTCTTT.

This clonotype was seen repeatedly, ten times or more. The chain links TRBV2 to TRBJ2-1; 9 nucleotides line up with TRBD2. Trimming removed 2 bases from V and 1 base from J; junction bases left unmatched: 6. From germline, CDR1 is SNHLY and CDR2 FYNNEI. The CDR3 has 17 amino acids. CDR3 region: CASSEWGTSSSYNEQFF. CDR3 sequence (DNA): TGTGCCAGCAGTGAATGGGGGACTAGCTCATCCTACAATGAGCAGTTCTTC.

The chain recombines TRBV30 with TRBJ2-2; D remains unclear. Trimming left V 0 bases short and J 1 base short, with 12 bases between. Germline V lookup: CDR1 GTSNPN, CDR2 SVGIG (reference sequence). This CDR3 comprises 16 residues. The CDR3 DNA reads TGTGCCTGGAGTGTATCCGTCCGGCGGAACACCGGGGAGCTGTTTTTT. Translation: CAWSVSVRRNTGELFF.

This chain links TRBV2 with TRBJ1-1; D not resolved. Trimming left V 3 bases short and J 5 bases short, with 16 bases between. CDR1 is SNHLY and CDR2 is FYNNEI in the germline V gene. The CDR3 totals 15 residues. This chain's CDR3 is CASSDWRGGETEAFF. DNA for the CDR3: TGTGCCAGCAGTGATTGGCGTGGAGGAGAAACTGAAGCTTTCTTT.

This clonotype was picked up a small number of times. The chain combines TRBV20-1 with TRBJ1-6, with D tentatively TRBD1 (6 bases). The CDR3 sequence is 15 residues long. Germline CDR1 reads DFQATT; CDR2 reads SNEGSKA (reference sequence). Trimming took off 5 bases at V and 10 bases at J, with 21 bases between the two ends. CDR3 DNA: TGCAGTGCTTTTGAAGTATCGACAGGTAGATCACCCCTCCACTTT. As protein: CSAFEVSTGRSPLHF.